The rows below give T cell receptor beta chains drawn from one sample of a study of blood T cells in healthy people across ages. MiXCR was run by TCRdb on the 5' RACE reads, yielding one entry per CDR3 protein. In the table there are roughly 2 million distinct CDR3 sequences, roughly 52% of which are singletons. Sequenced sample: blood. Receptors were obtained from a woman between 35 and 50 years old in good health. The CDR3 runs from the conserved cysteine through the conserved F or W. Each record gives: J gene, clone size, V gene, D gene, CDR3 length, CDR3 DNA, CDR3 protein. The D gene is left open where the match is weak. Clone size, where shown, is once, few, many, or a class for clones that have expanded.

J: TRBJ2-5; size: -; V: TRBV4-3; D: -; length: 14; DNA: TGCGCCAACAGCCAAGAAGGAGTGGGAGAGACCCAGTACTTC; CDR3: CANSQEGVGETQYF
J: TRBJ2-5; size: -; V: TRBV28; D: TRBD2; length: 15; DNA: TGTGCCAGCAGTTTGAAGCGGGGGGGCACGGAGACCCAGTACTTC; CDR3: CASSLKRGGTETQYF
J: TRBJ2-7; size: few; V: TRBV29-1; D: -; length: 14; DNA: TGCAGCGTGGGATGGGGCTCCAGCTCCTACGAGCAGTACTTC; CDR3: CSVGWGSSSYEQYF
J: TRBJ2-5; size: -; V: TRBV29-1; D: -; length: 11; DNA: TGCAGCGTTCTTATGGGGGAGACCCAGTACTTC; CDR3: CSVLMGETQYF
J: TRBJ2-1; size: -; V: TRBV7-9; D: -; length: 15; DNA: TGTGCCAGCAGCTCGGGACATGGTACCTACAATGAGCAGTTCTTC; CDR3: CASSSGHGTYNEQFF
J: TRBJ2-1; size: -; V: TRBV7-2; D: -; length: 14; DNA: TGTGCCAGCAGCTTGGAAAAAGTCCTCAATGAGCAGTTCTTC; CDR3: CASSLEKVLNEQFF
J: TRBJ2-5; size: -; V: TRBV2; D: -; length: 14; DNA: TGTGCCAGCAATCGACAGGGACTTCAAGAGGCCCAGTACTTC; CDR3: CASNRQGLQEAQYF
J: TRBJ2-7; size: -; V: TRBV4-1; D: TRBD2; length: 18; DNA: TGCGCCAGCAGCCAAGATCCCCCTGGACTAGAAGGTGTCCACGAGCAGTACTTC; CDR3: CASSQDPPGLEGVHEQYF
J: TRBJ1-5; size: -; V: TRBV28; D: -; length: 15; DNA: TGTGCCAGCAATCTCCCGGGGGGATACAATCAGCCCCAGCATTTT; CDR3: CASNLPGGYNQPQHF
J: TRBJ2-2; size: -; V: TRBV6-5; D: -; length: 15; DNA: TGTGCCAGCAGTACGACAGGTCTTGGCACCGGGGAGCTGTTTTTT; CDR3: CASSTTGLGTGELFF
J: TRBJ2-5; size: -; V: TRBV11-1; D: -; length: 15; DNA: TGTGCCAGCAGCATAGGGGACGGGTACCAAGAGACCCAGTACTTC; CDR3: CASSIGDGYQETQYF
J: TRBJ1-1; size: -; V: TRBV7-2; D: -; length: 14; DNA: TGTGCCAGCAGCTACGGAGGGGTTGACTTTGAAGCTTTCTTT; CDR3: CASSYGGVDFEAFF
J: TRBJ2-7; size: once; V: TRBV28; D: -; length: 16; DNA: TGTGCCAGCAAGCCCCCCGGGACACTAGGCTCCTACGAGCAGTACTTC; CDR3: CASKPPGTLGSYEQYF
J: TRBJ2-5; size: -; V: TRBV20-1; D: -; length: 10; DNA: TGCAGTGGGATTTTTGAGACCCAGTACTTC; CDR3: CSGIFETQYF
J: TRBJ2-7; size: -; V: TRBV20-1; D: -; length: 10; DNA: TGCAGTGCTCCCCCGGGCGAGCAGTACTTC; CDR3: CSAPPGEQYF
J: TRBJ2-1; size: -; V: TRBV6-1; D: -; length: 11; DNA: TGTGCCAGCAGTACTCGACTTGAGCAGTTCTTC; CDR3: CASSTRLEQFF
J: TRBJ1-2; size: -; V: TRBV29-1; D: TRBD1; length: 12; DNA: TGCGGCGTCGCGGCAGGGGGACTTGGCTACACCTTC; CDR3: CGVAAGGLGYTF
J: TRBJ2-1; size: few; V: TRBV4-3; D: -; length: 17; DNA: TGCGCCAGCAGCCAAGAAGGTTCACCGAGCTCCTACAATGAGCAGTTCTTC; CDR3: CASSQEGSPSSYNEQFF
J: TRBJ2-5; size: -; V: TRBV7-2; D: -; length: 13; DNA: TGTGCCAGCAGCCCGGCCGGGGTAGAGACCCAGTACTTC; CDR3: CASSPAGVETQYF
J: TRBJ2-1; size: -; V: TRBV20-1; D: TRBD2; length: 13; DNA: TGCAGTGCGCGGGGGGACCCTTACAATGAGCAGTTCTTC; CDR3: CSARGDPYNEQFF
J: TRBJ2-2; size: once; V: TRBV5-5; D: -; length: 11; DNA: TGTGCCAGCGAACTTACCGGGGAGCTGTTTTTT; CDR3: CASELTGELFF
J: TRBJ1-6; size: -; V: TRBV7-9; D: TRBD1; length: 15; DNA: TGTGCCAGCAGCGCATGGGACAGGGGGAATTCACCCCTCCACTTT; CDR3: CASSAWDRGNSPLHF
J: TRBJ2-1; size: many; V: TRBV18; D: TRBD1; length: 15; DNA: TGTGCCAGCAGTCCCGGACAGGGACCGTACAATGAGCAGTTCTTC; CDR3: CASSPGQGPYNEQFF
J: TRBJ1-5; size: few; V: TRBV6-5; D: TRBD1; length: 15; DNA: TGTGCCAGTCACCCAGGGGGCGCGGGCAATCAGCCCCAGCATTTT; CDR3: CASHPGGAGNQPQHF
J: TRBJ2-1; size: few; V: TRBV3-1; D: -; length: 15; DNA: TGTGCCAGCAGCGAAGATAATGGGGGGGCGGTTCATCAGTTCTTC; CDR3: CASSEDNGGAVHQFF
J: TRBJ2-5; size: few; V: TRBV29-1; D: -; length: 12; DNA: TGCAGCGTTGAAGGGATCGAAGAGACCCAGTACTTC; CDR3: CSVEGIEETQYF
J: TRBJ2-1; size: -; V: TRBV11-2; D: -; length: 16; DNA: TGTGCCAGCAGCGTATCGACGCGGGGTTCCTACAATGAGCAGTTCTTC; CDR3: CASSVSTRGSYNEQFF
J: TRBJ2-1; size: -; V: TRBV2; D: TRBD2; length: 16; DNA: TGTGCCAGCACCACCATGGATAGCGGGGGGGACAATGAGCAGTTCTTC; CDR3: CASTTMDSGGDNEQFF
J: TRBJ2-5; size: -; V: TRBV15; D: -; length: 14; DNA: TGTGCCACCAGCAGACCTAGGGGTGGGGAGACCCAGTACTTC; CDR3: CATSRPRGGETQYF
J: TRBJ2-1; size: few; V: TRBV7-2; D: -; length: 14; DNA: TGTGCCAGCAGCTTAGCGTTAGGGTACAATGAGCAGTTCTTC; CDR3: CASSLALGYNEQFF
J: TRBJ2-6; size: few; V: TRBV13; D: TRBD1; length: 18; DNA: TGTGCCAGCAGCGACCCGGGACAGGGGTACTCTGGGGCCAACGTCCTGACTTTC; CDR3: CASSDPGQGYSGANVLTF
J: TRBJ1-2; size: -; V: TRBV4-2; D: TRBD1; length: 13; DNA: TGTGCCAGCACCCGAGACAGGGTGTGCAGCTACACCTTC; CDR3: CASTRDRVCSYTF
J: TRBJ2-1; size: -; V: TRBV6-1; D: -; length: 14; DNA: TGTGCTAGCAGTGAAGACAGGAGGAGCAATGAGCAGTTCTTC; CDR3: CASSEDRRSNEQFF
J: TRBJ2-5; size: -; V: TRBV2; D: -; length: 14; DNA: TGTGCCAGCAGTGAAAGTGGTCTGAAGGAGACCCAGTACTTC; CDR3: CASSESGLKETQYF
J: TRBJ2-3; size: -; V: TRBV15; D: -; length: 14; DNA: TGTGCCACCAGCAGAGAGGGCAGCACAGATACGCAGTATTTT; CDR3: CATSREGSTDTQYF
J: TRBJ1-6; size: once; V: TRBV25-1; D: -; length: 14; DNA: TGTGCCAGCAGTCCTACATTAAATAATTCACCCCTCCACTTT; CDR3: CASSPTLNNSPLHF
J: TRBJ2-2; size: -; V: TRBV5-1; D: -; length: 15; DNA: TGCGCCAGCAGCCCATCCAACGCGAACACCGGGGAGCTGTTTTTT; CDR3: CASSPSNANTGELFF
J: TRBJ2-5; size: many; V: TRBV7-2; D: -; length: 12; DNA: TGTGCCAGCAGACGTACAGGGGAGACCCAGTACTTC; CDR3: CASRRTGETQYF
J: TRBJ2-3; size: few; V: TRBV7-2; D: -; length: 16; DNA: TGTGCCAGCAGCTGGGGAACAGGGACCTCCACAGATACGCAGTATTTT; CDR3: CASSWGTGTSTDTQYF
J: TRBJ1-1; size: -; V: TRBV14; D: TRBD1; length: 13; DNA: TGTGCCAGCAGCCGGGGACAGTACACTGAAGCTTTCTTT; CDR3: CASSRGQYTEAFF
J: TRBJ2-5; size: many; V: TRBV7-2; D: -; length: 12; DNA: TGTGCCAGCAGCTTAACAGAAGAGACCCAGTACTTC; CDR3: CASSLTEETQYF
J: TRBJ2-7; size: -; V: TRBV4-3; D: -; length: 15; DNA: TGCGCCAGCAGCCAAAGACCGGGACACCTCTACGAGCAGTACTTC; CDR3: CASSQRPGHLYEQYF
J: TRBJ2-1; size: few; V: TRBV6-1; D: -; length: 13; DNA: TGTGCCAGCAGTGGGATTGGGATGAATGAGCAGTTCTTC; CDR3: CASSGIGMNEQFF
J: TRBJ2-1; size: -; V: TRBV6-5; D: TRBD1; length: 15; DNA: TGTGCCAGCAGTTACCCCGGACAGGGCTACAATGAGCAGTTCTTC; CDR3: CASSYPGQGYNEQFF
J: TRBJ2-7; size: few; V: TRBV27; D: -; length: 13; DNA: TGTGCCAGCACCGCCCCGGGACACTACGAGCAGTACTTC; CDR3: CASTAPGHYEQYF
J: TRBJ2-5; size: -; V: TRBV18; D: TRBD1; length: 18; DNA: TGTGCCAGCTCACGTTACACCCAAGGGACAGGGTCCGGCAATGAGCAGTACTTC; CDR3: CASSRYTQGTGSGNEQYF
J: TRBJ2-5; size: -; V: TRBV2; D: TRBD1; length: 13; DNA: TGTGCCAAGGGACAGGGGTACCAAGAGACCCAGTACTTC; CDR3: CAKGQGYQETQYF
J: TRBJ1-4; size: -; V: TRBV6-5; D: -; length: 16; DNA: TGTGCCAGCAGTTACCTGGGGCACACAACTAATGAAAAACTGTTTTTT; CDR3: CASSYLGHTTNEKLFF
J: TRBJ2-1; size: few; V: TRBV7-3; D: -; length: 16; DNA: TGTGCCAGCAGCCTCCCCCCGGGGACTGACAGGAATGAGCAGTTCTTC; CDR3: CASSLPPGTDRNEQFF
J: TRBJ1-1; size: -; V: TRBV10-3; D: -; length: 18; DNA: TGTGCCATCAGTGAAGAAACGTCCCTCGGGAAAATGAACACTGAAGCTTTCTTT; CDR3: CAISEETSLGKMNTEAFF
J: TRBJ2-7; size: -; V: TRBV9; D: -; length: 13; DNA: TGTGCCAGCAGCGTAGGACCTTCTGGCGAGCAGTACTTC; CDR3: CASSVGPSGEQYF
J: TRBJ1-2; size: few; V: TRBV20-1; D: TRBD1; length: 16; DNA: TGCAGTGCTAGCCTGACAGGGAGGAAGACTAACTATGGCTACACCTTC; CDR3: CSASLTGRKTNYGYTF